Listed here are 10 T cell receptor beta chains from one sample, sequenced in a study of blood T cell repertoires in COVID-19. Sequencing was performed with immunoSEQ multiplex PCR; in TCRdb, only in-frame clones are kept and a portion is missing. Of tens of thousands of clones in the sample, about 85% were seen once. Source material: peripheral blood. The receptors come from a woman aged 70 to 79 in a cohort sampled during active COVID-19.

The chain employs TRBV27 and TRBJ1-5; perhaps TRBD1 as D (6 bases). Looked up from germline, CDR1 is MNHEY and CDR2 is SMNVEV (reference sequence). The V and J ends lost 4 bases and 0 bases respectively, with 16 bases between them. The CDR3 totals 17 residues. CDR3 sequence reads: CASSSRLTGISNQPQHF. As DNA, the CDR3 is TGTGCCAGCAGTTCCAGGCTTACAGGGATTAGCAATCAGCCCCAGCATTTT.

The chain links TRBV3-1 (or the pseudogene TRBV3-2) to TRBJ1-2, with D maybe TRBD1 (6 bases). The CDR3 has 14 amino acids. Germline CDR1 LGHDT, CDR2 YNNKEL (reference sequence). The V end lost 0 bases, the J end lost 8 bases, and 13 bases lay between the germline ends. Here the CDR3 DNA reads TGTGCCAGCAGCCAAGATACAGGGACGGGCGGCTACACCTTC. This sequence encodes CASSQDTGTGGYTF.

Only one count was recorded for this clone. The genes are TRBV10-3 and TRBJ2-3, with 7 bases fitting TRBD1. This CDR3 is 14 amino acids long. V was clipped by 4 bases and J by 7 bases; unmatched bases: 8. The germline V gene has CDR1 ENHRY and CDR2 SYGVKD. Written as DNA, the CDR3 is TGTGCCATCAGTGCACATACAGGGGAGAATACGCAGTATTTT. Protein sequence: CAISAHTGENTQYF.

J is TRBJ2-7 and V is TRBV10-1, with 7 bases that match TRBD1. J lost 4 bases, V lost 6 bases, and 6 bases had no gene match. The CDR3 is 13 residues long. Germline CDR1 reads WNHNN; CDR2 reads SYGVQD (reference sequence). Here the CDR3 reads CASSRQGAYEQYF. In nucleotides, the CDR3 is TGCGCCAGCAGCCGACAGGGTGCGTACGAGCAGTACTTC.

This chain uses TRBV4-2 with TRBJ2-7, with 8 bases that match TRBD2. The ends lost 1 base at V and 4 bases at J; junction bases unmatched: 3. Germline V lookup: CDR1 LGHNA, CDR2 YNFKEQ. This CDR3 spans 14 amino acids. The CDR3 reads CASSQAAGEYEQYF. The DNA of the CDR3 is TGTGCCAGCAGCCAAGCAGCGGGAGAATACGAGCAGTACTTC.

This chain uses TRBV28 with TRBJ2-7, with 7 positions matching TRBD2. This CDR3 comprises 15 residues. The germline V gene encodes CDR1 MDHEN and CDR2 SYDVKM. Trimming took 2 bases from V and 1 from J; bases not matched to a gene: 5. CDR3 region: CASSLVASGSYEQYF. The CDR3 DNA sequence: TGTGCCAGCAGTTTAGTGGCTAGCGGTTCCTACGAGCAGTACTTC.

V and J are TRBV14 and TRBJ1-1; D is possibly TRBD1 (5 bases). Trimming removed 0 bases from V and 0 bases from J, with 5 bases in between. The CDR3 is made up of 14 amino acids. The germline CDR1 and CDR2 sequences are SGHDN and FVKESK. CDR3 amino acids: CASSQDRVNTEAFF. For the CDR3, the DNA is TGTGCCAGCAGCCAAGACAGGGTGAACACTGAAGCTTTCTTT.

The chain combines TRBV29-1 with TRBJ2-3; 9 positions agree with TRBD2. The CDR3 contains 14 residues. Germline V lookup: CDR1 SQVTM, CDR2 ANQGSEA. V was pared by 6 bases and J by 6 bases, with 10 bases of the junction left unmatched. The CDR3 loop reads CSVPTGAGGDTQYF. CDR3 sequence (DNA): TGCAGCGTCCCCACAGGAGCGGGAGGTGATACGCAGTATTTT.

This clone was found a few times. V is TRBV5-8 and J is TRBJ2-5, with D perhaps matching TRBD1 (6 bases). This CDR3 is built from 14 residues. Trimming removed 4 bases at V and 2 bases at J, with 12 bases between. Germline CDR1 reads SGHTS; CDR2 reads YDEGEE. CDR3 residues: CASSPGQLQETQYF. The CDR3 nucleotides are TGTGCCAGCAGCCCCGGACAGTTACAAGAGACCCAGTACTTC. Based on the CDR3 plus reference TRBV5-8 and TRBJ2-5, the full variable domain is EAGVTQSPTHLIKTRGQQATLRCSPISGHTSVYWYQQALGLGLQFLLWYDEGEERNRGNFPPRFSGRQFPNYSSELNVNALELEDSALYLCASSPGQLQETQYFGPGTRLLVL.

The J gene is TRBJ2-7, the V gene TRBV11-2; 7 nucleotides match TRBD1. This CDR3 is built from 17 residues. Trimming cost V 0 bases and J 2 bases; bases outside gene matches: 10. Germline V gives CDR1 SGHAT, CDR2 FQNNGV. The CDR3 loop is CASSLDPPRDRPYEQYF. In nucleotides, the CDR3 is TGTGCCAGCAGCTTAGACCCGCCCCGGGACAGACCCTACGAGCAGTACTTC.